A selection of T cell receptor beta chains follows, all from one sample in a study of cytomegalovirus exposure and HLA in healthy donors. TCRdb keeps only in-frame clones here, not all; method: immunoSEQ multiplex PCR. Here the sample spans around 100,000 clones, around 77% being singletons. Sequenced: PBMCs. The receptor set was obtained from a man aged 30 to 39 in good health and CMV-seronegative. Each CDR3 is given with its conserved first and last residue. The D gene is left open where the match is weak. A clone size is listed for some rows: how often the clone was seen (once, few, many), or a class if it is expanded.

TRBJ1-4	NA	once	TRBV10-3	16	TGTGCCATCAGTGAACGGGGACTCATGGTTAATGAAAAACTGTTTTTT	CAISERGLMVNEKLFF
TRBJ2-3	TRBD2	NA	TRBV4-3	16	TGCGCCAGCAGCCAAGATTTCCGGGGGGGCACAGATACGCAGTATTTT	CASSQDFRGGTDTQYF
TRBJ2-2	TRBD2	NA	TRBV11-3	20	TGTGCCAGCAGCCCCAGACTAGCGGGTGAAAATTGTTGGAACACCGGGGAGCTGTTTTTT	CASSPRLAGENCWNTGELFF
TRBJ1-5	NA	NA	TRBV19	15	TGTGCCAGTAGTATATCGGGCAGGGACAATCAGCCCCAGCATTTT	CASSISGRDNQPQHF
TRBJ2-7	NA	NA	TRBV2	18	TGTGCCAGCAGTGAAGCCCCCCCGCTAAGCGTGGGTAGTGGTGAGCAGTACTTC	CASSEAPPLSVGSGEQYF
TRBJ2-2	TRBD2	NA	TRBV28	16	TGTGCCAGCAGTTTATGGGCTAGCGGGGGGGCCGGGGAGCTGTTTTTT	CASSLWASGGAGELFF
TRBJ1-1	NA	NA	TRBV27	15	TGTGCCAGCAGTTTATCTGGCAACCAGAACACTGAAGCTTTCTTT	CASSLSGNQNTEAFF
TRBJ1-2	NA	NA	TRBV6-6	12	TGTGCCAGCAGTCCCCAGATGGATGGCTACACCTTC	CASSPQMDGYTF
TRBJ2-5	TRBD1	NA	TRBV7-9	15	TGTGCCAGCAGCCCAGGACAGGGTCCCCTAATGACCCAGTACTTC	CASSPGQGPLMTQYF
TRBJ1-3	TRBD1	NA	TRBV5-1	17	TGCGCCAGCAGCTCGCTACCGGGACAGGGGTATGGAAACACCATATATTTT	CASSSLPGQGYGNTIYF
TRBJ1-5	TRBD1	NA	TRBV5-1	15	TGCGCCAGCAGCTTGGGGACAGGGGGCAATCAGCCCCAGCATTTT	CASSLGTGGNQPQHF
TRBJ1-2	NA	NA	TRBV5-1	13	TGCGCCAGCAGGGGGGGGGTCGTCTATGGCTACACCTTC	CASRGGVVYGYTF
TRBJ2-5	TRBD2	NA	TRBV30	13	TGTGCCTGGAGTACTGGGGGGGTTGGGACCCAGTACTTC	CAWSTGGVGTQYF
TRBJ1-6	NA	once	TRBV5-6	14	TGTGCCAGCAGCCCCGGACAGAAAAATTCACCCCTCCACTTT	CASSPGQKNSPLHF
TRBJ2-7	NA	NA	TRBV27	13	TGTGCCAGCAGTCCAATGGCGGGTAACGAGCAGTACTTC	CASSPMAGNEQYF
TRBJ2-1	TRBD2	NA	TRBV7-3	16	TGTGCCAGCAGCTTAACGAGCGGGGGGTCTTACAATGAGCAGTTCTTC	CASSLTSGGSYNEQFF
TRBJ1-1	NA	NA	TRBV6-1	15	TGTGCCAGCAGTGACGGCAGGCCGCTGAACACTGAAGCTTTCTTT	CASSDGRPLNTEAFF
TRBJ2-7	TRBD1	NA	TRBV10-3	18	TGTGCCATCAGTGAGTCGATTCCCTATCAGGGGGCGCGATACGAGCAGTACTTC	CAISESIPYQGARYEQYF
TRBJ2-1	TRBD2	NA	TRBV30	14	TGTGCCCGTGCCCGACTAGCCGGCTACAATGAGCAGTTCTTC	CARARLAGYNEQFF
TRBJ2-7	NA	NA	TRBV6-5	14	TGTGCCAGCAGTTACTCGGGCAGTCCCTACGAGCAGTACTTC	CASSYSGSPYEQYF
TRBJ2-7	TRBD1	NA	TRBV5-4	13	TGTGCCAGCAGGGACAGGGATACCTACGAGCAGTACTTC	CASRDRDTYEQYF
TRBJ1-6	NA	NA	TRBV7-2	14	TGTGCCAGCAGCTTAGAATTAGCAGCTTCACCCCTCCACTTT	CASSLELAASPLHF
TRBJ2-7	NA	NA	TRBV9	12	TGTGCCAGCAGCGGCGACTCCTACGAGCAGTACTTC	CASSGDSYEQYF
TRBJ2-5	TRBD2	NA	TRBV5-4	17	TGTGCCAGCAGCTCCTGGGGGCTAGCGGGAGGGCAGGAGACCCAGTACTTC	CASSSWGLAGGQETQYF